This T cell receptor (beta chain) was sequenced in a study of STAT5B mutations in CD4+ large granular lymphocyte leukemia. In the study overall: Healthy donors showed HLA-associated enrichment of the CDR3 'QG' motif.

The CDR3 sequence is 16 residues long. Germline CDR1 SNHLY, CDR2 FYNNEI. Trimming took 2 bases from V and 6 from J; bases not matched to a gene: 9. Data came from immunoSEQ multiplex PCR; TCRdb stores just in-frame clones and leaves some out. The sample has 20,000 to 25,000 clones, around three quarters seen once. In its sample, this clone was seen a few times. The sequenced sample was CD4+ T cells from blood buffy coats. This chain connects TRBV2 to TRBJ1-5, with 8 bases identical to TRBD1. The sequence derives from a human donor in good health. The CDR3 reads CASSESPGGMFQPQHF. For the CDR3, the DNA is TGTGCCAGCAGTGAATCTCCAGGGGGCATGTTTCAGCCCCAGCATTTT.